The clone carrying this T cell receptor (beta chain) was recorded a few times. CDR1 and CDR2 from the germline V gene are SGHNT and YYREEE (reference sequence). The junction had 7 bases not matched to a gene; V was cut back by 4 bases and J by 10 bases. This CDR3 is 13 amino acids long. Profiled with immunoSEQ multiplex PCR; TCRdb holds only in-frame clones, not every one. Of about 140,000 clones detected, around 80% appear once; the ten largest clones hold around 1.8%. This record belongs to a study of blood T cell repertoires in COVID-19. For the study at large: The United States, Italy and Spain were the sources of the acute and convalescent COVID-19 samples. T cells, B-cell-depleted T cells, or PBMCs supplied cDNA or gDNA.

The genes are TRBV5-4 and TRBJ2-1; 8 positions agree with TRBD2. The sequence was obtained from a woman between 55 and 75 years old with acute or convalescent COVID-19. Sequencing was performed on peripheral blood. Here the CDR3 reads CASSLPAGDEQFF. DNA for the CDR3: TGTGCCAGCAGCCTTCCAGCGGGAGACGAGCAGTTCTTC.